This paragraph reports one T cell receptor (beta chain). The PCR ran on 60 Vbeta and 13 Jbeta primers. Sequencing was performed with immunoSEQ multiplex PCR; in TCRdb, only in-frame clones are kept and a portion is missing. The sample includes fewer than 200,000 clones, approximately 81% of them seen just once. The data stem from a study of cytomegalovirus exposure and HLA in healthy donors. The origin of this receptor is a man aged 18-30 years in good health and CMV-seronegative. The specimen was PBMCs.

The CDR3 region is CASSFGLAANTGELFF. CDR3 DNA: TGTGCCAGCAGCTTTGGCCTAGCGGCGAACACCGGGGAGCTGTTTTTT. This chain joins TRBV13 and TRBJ2-2, with 7 bases lining up with TRBD2. Per germline, CDR1 PRHDT and CDR2 FYEKMQ (reference sequence). Trimming cost V 3 bases and J 0 bases; bases outside gene matches: 4. The CDR3 is 16 amino acids. Combining the CDR3 with reference TRBV13 and TRBJ2-2 gives the whole variable domain AAGVIQSPRHLIKEKRETATLKCYPIPRHDTVYWYQQGPGQDPQFLISFYEKMQSDKGSIPDRFSAQQFSDYHSELNMSSLELGDSALYFCASSFGLAANTGELFFGEGSRLTVL.